This T cell receptor beta chain was sequenced during a study of monozygotic twins with cystic fibrosis. General study results and limits: Low clonality (median roughly 0.01) suggested a mostly naive repertoire. V usage most resembled the co-twin in 13 of 16 pairs. Age, concordance and disease severity did not associate with shared CDR3 numbers.

The CDR3 runs to 12 residues. Trimming cost V 6 bases and J 3 bases, with 11 bases left between them. CDR1 is GTSNPN and CDR2 is SVGIG in the germline V gene (reference sequence). A word on this clone: What it recognizes is unknown.

Profiling relied on immunoSEQ multiplex PCR, and the TCRdb table lists in-frame clones only, not all of them. In the table there are tens of thousands of clones, just over 95% of which are singletons. Sequenced sample: blood. This TCR came from a girl between 2 and 10 years old with cystic fibrosis. This chain links TRBV30 with TRBJ1-2; a possible D gene is TRBD1 (5 bases). Here the CDR3 DNA reads TGTGCCTGTCGAACAGGAGACTATGGCTACACCTTC. Protein: CACRTGDYGYTF.